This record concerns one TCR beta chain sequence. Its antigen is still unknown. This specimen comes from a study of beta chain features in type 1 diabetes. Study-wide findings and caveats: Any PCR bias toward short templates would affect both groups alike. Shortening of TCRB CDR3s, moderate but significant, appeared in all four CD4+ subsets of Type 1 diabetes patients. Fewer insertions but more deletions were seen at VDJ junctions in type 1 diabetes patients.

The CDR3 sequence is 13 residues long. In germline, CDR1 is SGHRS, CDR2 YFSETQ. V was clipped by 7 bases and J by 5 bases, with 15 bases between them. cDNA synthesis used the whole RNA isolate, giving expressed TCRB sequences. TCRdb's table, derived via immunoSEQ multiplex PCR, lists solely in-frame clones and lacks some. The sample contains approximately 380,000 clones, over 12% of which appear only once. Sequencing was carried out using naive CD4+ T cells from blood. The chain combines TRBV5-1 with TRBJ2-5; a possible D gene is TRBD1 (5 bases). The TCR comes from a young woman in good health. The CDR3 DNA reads TGCGCCAGCGCCATCGGGTCAGGGGAGACCCAGTACTTC. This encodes CASAIGSGETQYF.